This T cell receptor beta chain comes out of a study of blood T cell repertoires in COVID-19. Methods used by the authors: Researchers report that nucleated cell counts were estimated from reference gene primer amplification. The assay was immunoSEQ multiplex PCR, and TCRdb's table has in-frame clones only and misses some. V and J calls plus clone size are reproduced from that table; the DNA served to infer D and trimming. The sample yields 200,000 or so clones, around 85% seen once. Trimming stripped 5 bases from V and 6 bases from J, with 21 bases between. The CDR3 totals 16 residues. Per germline, CDR1 MNHNY and CDR2 SVGAGI (reference sequence).

The TCR sequence derives from a man aged 70 or older with active or convalescent COVID-19. The specimen sequenced was peripheral blood. The chain couples TRBV6-6 to TRBJ2-3; tentatively, D is TRBD2 (7 bases). The CDR3 loop is CASSRRGGMVVDTQYF. The CDR3, as DNA: TGTGCCAGCAGTCGAAGGGGGGGAATGGTAGTCGATACGCAGTATTTT.